The 24 T cell receptor beta chains in this list originate from one sample, sequenced in a study of tumor-infiltrating lymphocytes in primary liver carcinoma. Without any cell sorting, roughly 18-30 mg of bulk tissue yielded co-extracted RNA and DNA. Total RNA amounting to 500 ng was the source from which TCR beta cDNA was made with a constant-region primer. Each TCR beta library was derived from three nested multiplex PCR rounds that employed slightly modified ARM-PCR. The opening two PCR rounds, ten to eleven cycles each, paired TRBV1-TRBV30 forward primers with a C-beta reverse primer. TCRdb recomputed calls from the multiplex PCR reads with MiXCR, one row per CDR3 protein. The table has approximately 23,000 distinct CDR3 sequences, 75% to 85% seen once; the top ten hold 35% to 45%. Sequencing was carried out using liver tumor tissue from sampling region 2. The subset: tumor region T2, inferior pole. These receptor sequences come from a woman aged 25 to 39 with primary liver carcinoma and hepatitis B virus infection.

In regard to this clonotype: Because it lacks the conserved phenylalanine or tryptophan at the end, this CDR3 is likely a read error. V usage is TRBV11-3 and J usage is TRBJ2-2; 15 bases match TRBD2. The CDR3 has 20 amino acids. Germline V gene lookup returns CDR1 SGHNT and CDR2 YENEEA. CDR3 DNA: TGTGCCAGCAACTTACGCCGGACTAGCGGGGGGGCCGGAAAGGGCGGGGAGCTGTTTATT. Encoded protein: CASNLRRTSGGAGKGGELFI.

As for this clonotype: A junction boundary mismatches the germline segment, possibly from a read error. The rearrangement uses TRBV11-2 and TRBJ1-1; 10 nucleotides align to TRBD1. Germline loops: CDR1 SGHAT, CDR2 FQNNGV. This CDR3 is 20 amino acids long. CDR3 DNA: TGTGCCAGTAGCGCTCGGGACAGGGGACGCAAGAGGTGGAGTAACAGTGAAGCTTTCTTT. Amino acid sequence: CASSARDRGRKRWSNSEAFF.

This clonotype appeared once. The genes are TRBV10-3 and TRBJ2-7, with D tentatively TRBD2 (5 bases). V was shortened by 3 bases and J by 6 bases, with 9 bases between the two germline ends. The germline CDR1 and CDR2 sequences are ENHRY and SYGVKD. CDR3 length equals 12 residues. CDR3 in DNA: TGTGCCATCAGTGAAAAGGACTGCGAGCAGTACTTC. Amino acids: CAISEKDCEQYF.

This clonotype was counted a single time. The junction differs from germline at one of its ends, possibly a read error. The chain joins TRBV10-3 to TRBJ2-5; no reliable D call. This CDR3 region has 15 residues. Germline CDR1 and CDR2: ENHRY and SYGVKD. DNA of the CDR3: TGTTCCATCAGTGAGTCGGCTACCAGACAAGAGTCCCGGTACTTC. This encodes CSISESATRQESRYF.

V is TRBV6-6 and J is TRBJ2-3; D is ambiguous. The CDR3 contains 17 residues. Trimming cost V 6 bases and J 1 base, with 20 bases left between them. Germline CDR1 reads MNHNY; CDR2 reads SVGAGI (reference sequence). CDR3 loop: CASRYQTVPQRTDTQYF. DNA of the CDR3: TGTGCCAGCAGGTACCAGACCGTACCTCAACGCACAGATACGCAGTATTTT.

Points on this clonotype: One end of the junction is discordant with germline, which a read error may explain. The chain combines TRBV10-3 with TRBJ2-5; no firm D call. The CDR3 is made up of 15 amino acids. Germline-derived CDR1 and CDR2 are ENHRY and SYGVKD. CDR3 DNA: TGTGGCATCAGTGGGTCGGCCACCAGACAAGAGACCCAGTACTTC. This codes for CGISGSATRQETQYF.

As regards this clonotype: One junction end disagrees with the germline gene, perhaps due to a read error. V is TRBV11-2 and J is TRBJ2-5; a possible D gene is TRBD2 (6 bases). CDR1 is SGHAT, CDR2 FQNNGV, per germline. This CDR3 comprises 14 residues. CDR3 region: CASGSPGSWEAQCF. The DNA for the CDR3 is TGCGCCAGCGGCTCCCCGGGGAGCTGGGAGGCCCAGTGCTTC.

As for this clonotype: Lacking the conserved final phenylalanine or tryptophan, this CDR3 likely reflects a read error. V usage is TRBV5-5 and J usage is TRBJ1-6; D remains ambiguous. CDR3 size: 14 residues. The germline gives CDR1 SGHKS, CDR2 YYEKEE (reference sequence). The CDR3 sequence: CAISLDVSNSPLHS. CDR3 coding DNA: TGTGCCATCAGCTTGGATGTCAGTAATTCACCCCTCCACTCT.

A note on this clonotype: One end of the junction fails to match germline, which may point to a read error. The genes are TRBV6-6 and TRBJ2-7; D might be TRBD2 (6 bases). There are 13 residues in the CDR3. Germline-derived CDR1 and CDR2 are MNHNY and SVGAGI (reference sequence). This CDR3 reads CDNRPGGTYEQHF. Here the CDR3 DNA reads TGTGACAACAGGCCCGGAGGGACCTACGAGCAGCACTTC.

This clonotype was counted a single time. One junction end does not reproduce the germline sequence, and a read error may be involved. The rearrangement joins TRBV12-3 or TRBV12-4 to TRBJ2-5, with D tentatively TRBD2 (6 bases). The CDR3 covers 15 residues. CDR3: CASSTYPGSEDIQYF. Written as DNA, the CDR3 is TGTGCTAGCAGCACATACCCCGGGAGCGAAGATATCCAGTACTTC.

In the case of this clonotype: This may be a read error: a much more frequent sequence differs by one nucleotide. The chain combines TRBV12-5 with TRBJ1-5; 9 positions match TRBD1. This CDR3 has 14 amino acids. Germline CDR1 is LGHNT and CDR2 is FRNRAP. The DNA for the CDR3 is TGTGCTAGTGTCTCCGGGACAGGGAGTCAGCCCCATCATTTT. Translation: CASVSGTGSQPHHF.

Points on this clonotype: With a much larger clone just one base away, this may be a read error. The V gene is TRBV11-1, the J gene TRBJ2-2; D is possibly TRBD2 (6 bases). There are 13 residues in the CDR3. Germline CDR1 reads SGHAT; CDR2 reads FQDESV (reference sequence). CDR3 bases: TGTGCCAGCAGCTTACTAGCCGGCGGGGAGCTGTCTTTT. This sequence encodes CASSLLAGGELSF.

Turning to this clonotype: Compared with germline, one end of the junction differs, possibly owing to a read error. The V gene is TRBV11-2, the J gene TRBJ1-5; no clear D gene. Per germline, CDR1 SGHAT and CDR2 FQNNGV. This CDR3 region has 15 residues. The CDR3 sequence is CASNLEPSPFQTQHF. CDR3 sequence (DNA): TGTGCCAGCAACTTAGAGCCCTCCCCGTTTCAGACCCAACATTTT.

The chain combines TRBV6-5 with TRBJ2-2, with a weak D call TRBD2 (6 bases). CDR1 is MNHEY and CDR2 is SVGAGI in the germline V gene. CDR3 length equals 13 residues. V was shortened by 9 bases and J by 5 bases, with 13 bases between the two germline ends. The CDR3: CARRRGRTGELFF. The CDR3 coding sequence is TGTGCCAGAAGGCGGGGACGAACCGGGGAGCTGTTTTTT.

Worth noting for this clonotype: The conserved phenylalanine or tryptophan is not found at the CDR3 terminus, so this likely reflects a read error. The chain couples TRBV4-2 to TRBJ2-7; 10 bases line up with TRBD1. Germline CDR1 LGHNA, CDR2 YNFKEQ. This CDR3 has 18 amino acids. CDR3 region: CASSQEHQGQGGPREQYL. CDR3 DNA sequence: TGTGCTAGCAGCCAGGAACACCAAGGACAGGGGGGACCGCGCGAGCAGTACCTC.

A few counts support this clonotype. The junction departs from the called germline gene at one end, perhaps through a read error. CDR3 region: CVSNYQTGPRRTDTQYF. CDR3 in DNA: TGCGTCAGCAATTACCAGACCGGACCTCGACGCACAGATACGCAGTATTTT. The V and J genes are TRBV6-6 and TRBJ2-3; D unclear. The CDR3 extends over 17 amino acids. CDR1 is MNHNY, CDR2 SVGAGI, per germline (reference sequence).

This clonotype rates as medium-sized. Written as DNA, the CDR3 is TGTGCCAGCAGTTACTACCCCCCCCCTGGGGACATTCAGTACTTC. It specifies CASSYYPPPGDIQYF. The chain links TRBV6-5 to TRBJ2-4, with unresolved D. Deletions cut 1 base from V and 8 bases from J, with 15 bases between. The CDR3 covers 15 residues. CDR1 is MNHEY, CDR2 SVGAGI, per germline.

A remark on this clonotype: A read error may produce the germline difference seen at one junction end. The rearrangement joins TRBV5-4 to TRBJ2-3, with a tentative D call TRBD1 (5 bases). The V gene's germline CDR1 is SGHNT and CDR2 YYREEE (reference sequence). The CDR3 extends over 17 amino acids. The CDR3 DNA reads as TGTGTCAGCAGCGTAGACGGACACCCTCCACACATAGATACGCAGTATTTT. It translates to CVSSVDGHPPHIDTQYF.

Comments on this clonotype: A read error may account for a junction end that differs from germline. The DNA for the CDR3 is TGCGCCAGCAGCCAAGATATATACGGTCTCCCCTACGAACAGTACTTC. It encodes CASSQDIYGLPYEQYF. The chain recombines TRBV4-3 with TRBJ2-7; D remains unclear. Germline CDR1 is LGHNA and CDR2 is YSLEER. CDR3 length: 16 residues.

Concerning this clonotype: The junction and the germline gene differ at one end; a read error may be behind it. The rearrangement uses TRBV4-3 and TRBJ2-1; the D is unclear. The CDR3 loop spans 14 amino acids. The V gene's germline CDR1 is LGHNA and CDR2 YSLEER. The CDR3, as DNA: TGCACCAGCAGCCACACAGAGTTCGTCAATGAGCAGGTCTTC. Translation: CTSSHTEFVNEQVF.

In the case of this clonotype: An end of the junction differs from the germline gene, which may be a read error. The rearrangement uses TRBV6-2 or TRBV6-3 and TRBJ2-3; D may match TRBD1 or TRBD2 (6 bases each). This CDR3 has 14 residues. Germline loops: CDR1 MNHEY, CDR2 SVGEGT. The CDR3 loop reads CASSYLIARDTVLF. CDR3 DNA: TGTGCCAGCAGTTACTTGATCGCGCGGGACACTGTTCTTTTT.

Comments on this clonotype: An end of the junction does not agree with germline; a read error may underlie this. The V and J genes are TRBV11-2 and TRBJ2-2; a weak D match, TRBD2 (5 bases). The CDR3 runs to 16 residues. CDR1 SGHAT and CDR2 FQNNGV come from the germline V gene. In DNA form, the CDR3 reads TGTGCCAGCAGCCCCGATCCCCAATTGAACACCGGGGAGCGGTCCTTT. This sequence encodes CASSPDPQLNTGERSF.

A remark on this clonotype: Germline is not matched at one junction end, which may reflect a read error. V and J are TRBV4-3 and TRBJ2-2; D perhaps matches TRBD2 (6 bases). The germline gives CDR1 LGHNA, CDR2 YSLEER. The CDR3 covers 19 residues. In DNA, the CDR3 is TGCGCCAGCAGCGTACTAGCAGGAGGGTCCCGTTCGAACACCGAGGAGCTGTTTTTT. Translated, it gives CASSVLAGGSRSNTEELFF.

Of note for this clonotype: At one end, the junction sequence differs from germline, possibly due to a read error. V usage is TRBV4-1 and J usage is TRBJ2-1, with D possibly being TRBD1 or TRBD2 (5 bases each). Germline CDR1 reads MGHRA; CDR2 reads YSYEKL. There are 15 residues in the CDR3. CDR3 sequence reads: CTSSQDGLSRDEQFF. The DNA of the CDR3 is TGCACCAGCAGCCAAGATGGTCTATCGAGGGACGAGCAGTTCTTC.